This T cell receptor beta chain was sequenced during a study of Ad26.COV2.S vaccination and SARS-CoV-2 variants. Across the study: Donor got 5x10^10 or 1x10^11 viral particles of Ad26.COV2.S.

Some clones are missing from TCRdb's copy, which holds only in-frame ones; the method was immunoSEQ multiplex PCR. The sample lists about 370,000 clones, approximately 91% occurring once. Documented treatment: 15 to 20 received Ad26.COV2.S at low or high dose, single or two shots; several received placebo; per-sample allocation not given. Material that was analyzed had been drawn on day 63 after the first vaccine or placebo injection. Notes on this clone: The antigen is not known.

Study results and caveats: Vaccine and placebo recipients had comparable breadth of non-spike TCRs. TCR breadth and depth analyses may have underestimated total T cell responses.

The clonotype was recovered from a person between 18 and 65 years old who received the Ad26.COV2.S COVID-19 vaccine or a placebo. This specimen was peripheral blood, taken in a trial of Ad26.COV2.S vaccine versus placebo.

In DNA form, the CDR3 reads TGTGCCAGCAGTGCCGGGGGGACAGATACGCAGTATTTT. It encodes CASSAGGTDTQYF. J is TRBJ2-3 and V is TRBV25-1; 7 bases fit TRBD2. This CDR3 comprises 13 residues. Germline V gene data show CDR1 as MGHDK and CDR2 as SYGVNS. With 4 bases clipped from V and 3 bases from J, the junction kept 1 base outside the gene matches. The whole variable domain, remainder taken from reference TRBV25-1 and TRBJ2-3, is EADIYQTPRYLVIGTGKKITLECSQTMGHDKMYWYQQDPGMELHLIHYSYGVNSTEKGDLSSESTVSRIRTEHFPLTLESARPSHTSQYLCASSAGGTDTQYFGPGTRLTVL.